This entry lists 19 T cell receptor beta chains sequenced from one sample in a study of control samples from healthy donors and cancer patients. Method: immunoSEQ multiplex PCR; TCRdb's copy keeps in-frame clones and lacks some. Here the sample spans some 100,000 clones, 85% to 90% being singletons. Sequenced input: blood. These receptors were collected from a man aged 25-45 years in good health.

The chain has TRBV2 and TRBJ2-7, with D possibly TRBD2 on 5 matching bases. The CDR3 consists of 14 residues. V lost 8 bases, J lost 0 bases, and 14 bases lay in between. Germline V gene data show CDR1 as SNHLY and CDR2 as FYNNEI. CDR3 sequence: CASRSAELSYEQYF. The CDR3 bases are TGTGCCAGCCGATCAGCGGAGCTCTCCTACGAGCAGTACTTC.

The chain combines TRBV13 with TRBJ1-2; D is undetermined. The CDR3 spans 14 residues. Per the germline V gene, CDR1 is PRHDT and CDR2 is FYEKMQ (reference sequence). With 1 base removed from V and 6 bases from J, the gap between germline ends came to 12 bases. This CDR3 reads CASSLERGRNGYTF. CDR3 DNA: TGTGCCAGCAGCTTAGAGCGGGGAAGGAATGGCTACACCTTC.

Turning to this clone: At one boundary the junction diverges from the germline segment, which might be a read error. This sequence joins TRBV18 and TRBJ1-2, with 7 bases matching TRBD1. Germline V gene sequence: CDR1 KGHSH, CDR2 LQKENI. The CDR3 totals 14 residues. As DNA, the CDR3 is TGTGCCAGCTCACCAGACAGGGTAAAATATGACTACACCTTC. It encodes CASSPDRVKYDYTF.

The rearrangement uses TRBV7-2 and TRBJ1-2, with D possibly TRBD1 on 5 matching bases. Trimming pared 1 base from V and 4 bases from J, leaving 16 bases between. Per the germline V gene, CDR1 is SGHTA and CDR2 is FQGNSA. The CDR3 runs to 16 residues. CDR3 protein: CASSLGTGGSFYGYTF. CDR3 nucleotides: TGTGCCAGCAGCTTAGGGACCGGGGGTTCTTTCTATGGCTACACCTTC.

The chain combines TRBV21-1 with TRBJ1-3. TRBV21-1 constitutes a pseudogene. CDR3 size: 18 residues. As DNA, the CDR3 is TGTGCCAGCAGCAAAGCGCTAAGTGGCAGCCCTCTCTGGAAACACCATATATTT. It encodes CASSKALSGSPLWKHHIF.

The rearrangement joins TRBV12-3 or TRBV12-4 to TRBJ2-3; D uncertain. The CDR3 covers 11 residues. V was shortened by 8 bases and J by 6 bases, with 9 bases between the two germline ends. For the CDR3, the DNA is TGTGCCAGCCTTGCTGTTGATACGCAGTATTTT. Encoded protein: CASLAVDTQYF.

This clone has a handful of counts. DNA of the CDR3: TGTGCCAGCAGCGTCACCACCGGGACAGGGAAAAACATTCAGTACTTC. Protein: CASSVTTGTGKNIQYF. The chain recombines TRBV13 with TRBJ2-4; TRBD1 matches at 9 bases. The CDR3 has 16 amino acids. With V trimmed by 5 bases and J by 4 bases, 9 bases remained unmatched. The germline V gene encodes CDR1 PRHDT and CDR2 FYEKMQ (reference sequence).

CDR3 sequence reads: CASHRVTGTEAFF. In nucleotides, the CDR3 is TGTGCCAGCCACAGGGTAACGGGCACTGAAGCTTTCTTT. The chain couples TRBV6-5 to TRBJ1-1, with D possibly being TRBD1 (6 bases). CDR1 is MNHEY, CDR2 SVGAGI, per germline. Trimming removed 8 bases from V and 4 bases from J, with 14 bases in between. The CDR3 covers 13 residues.

The CDR3 loop reads CASSLLTGPNYIQETQYF. CDR3 coding DNA: TGTGCCAGCAGCCTATTGACCGGGCCCAATTATATCCAAGAGACCCAGTACTTC. The chain combines TRBV3-1 (or the pseudogene TRBV3-2) with TRBJ2-5; D is unclear. Germline loops: CDR1 LGHDT, CDR2 YNNKEL (reference sequence). This CDR3 spans 18 amino acids. The V end lost 4 bases, the J end lost 1 base, and 22 bases lay between the germline ends.

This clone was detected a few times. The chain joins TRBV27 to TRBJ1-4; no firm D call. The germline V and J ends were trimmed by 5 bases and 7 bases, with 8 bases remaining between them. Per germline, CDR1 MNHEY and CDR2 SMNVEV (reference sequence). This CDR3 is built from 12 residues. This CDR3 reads CASSPRSEKLFF. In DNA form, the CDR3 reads TGTGCCAGCAGTCCCCGCAGTGAAAAACTGTTTTTT.

The CDR3 DNA is TGTGCTAGTGGTTTGGGACAGGGGCGGGAGACCTTC. Protein product: CASGLGQGRETF. This rearrangement joins TRBV12-5 to TRBJ1-2; the match to TRBD1 covers 8 bases. V shed 1 base and J 14 bases; nucleotides not matched to a gene: 6. The length of the CDR3 is 12 residues. Germline V gives CDR1 LGHNT, CDR2 FRNRAP.

Here the CDR3 DNA reads TGTGCCATCAGTGAGACGGACAGCTACGAGCAGTACTTC. Its translation: CAISETDSYEQYF. V is TRBV10-3 and J is TRBJ2-7, with D perhaps matching TRBD1 (6 bases). V lost 2 bases and J lost 3, with 8 bases in between. This CDR3 has 13 residues. Germline values: CDR1 ENHRY, CDR2 SYGVKD.

The CDR3 DNA reads TGCGCCAGCAGCTTATGGGGGGGCCGTGAGACCCAGTACTTC. Amino acids: CASSLWGGRETQYF. The chain links TRBV5-1 to TRBJ2-5, with a tentative D call TRBD2 (7 bases). The CDR3 sequence is 14 residues long. Germline V gene sequence: CDR1 SGHRS, CDR2 YFSETQ. The V end was cut by 2 bases, the J end by 5 bases, with 13 bases between. The full variable domain, its missing parts supplied by reference TRBV5-1 and TRBJ2-5, is KAGVTQTPRYLIKTRGQQVTLSCSPISGHRSVSWYQQTPGQGLQFLFEYFSETQRNKGNFPGRFSGRQFSNSRSEMNVSTLELGDSALYLCASSLWGGRETQYFGPGTRLLVL.

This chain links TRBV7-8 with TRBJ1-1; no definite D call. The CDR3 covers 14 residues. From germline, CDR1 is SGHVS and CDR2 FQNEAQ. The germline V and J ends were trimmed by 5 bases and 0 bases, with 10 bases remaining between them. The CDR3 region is CASSTWTVNTEAFF. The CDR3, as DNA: TGTGCCAGCAGCACTTGGACGGTGAACACTGAAGCTTTCTTT. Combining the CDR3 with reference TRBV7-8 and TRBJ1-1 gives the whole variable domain GAGVSQSPRYKVAKRGQDVALRCDPISGHVSLFWYQQALGQGPEFLTYFQNEAQLDKSGLPSDRFFAERPEGSVSTLKIQRTQQEDSAVYLCASSTWTVNTEAFFGQGTRLTVV.

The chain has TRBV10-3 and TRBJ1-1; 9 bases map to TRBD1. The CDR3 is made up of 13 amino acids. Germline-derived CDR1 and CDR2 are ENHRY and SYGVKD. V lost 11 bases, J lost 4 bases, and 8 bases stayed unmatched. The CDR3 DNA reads TGTGCCTCACAGACAGGGGGGTTCACTGAAGCTTTCTTT. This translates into CASQTGGFTEAFF.

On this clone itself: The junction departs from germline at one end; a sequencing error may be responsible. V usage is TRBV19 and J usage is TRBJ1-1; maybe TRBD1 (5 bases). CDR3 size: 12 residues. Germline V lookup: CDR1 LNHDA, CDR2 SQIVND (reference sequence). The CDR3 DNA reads TGTGCCCGTAGGCTTGGGGGAACTGAAGCTTTCTTT. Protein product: CARRLGGTEAFF. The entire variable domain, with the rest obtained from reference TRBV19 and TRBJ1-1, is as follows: DGGITQSPKYLFRKEGQNVTLSCEQNLNHDAMYWYRQDPGQGLRLIYYSQIVNDFQKGDIAEGYSVSREKKESFPLTVTSAQKNPTAFYLCARRLGGTEAFFGQGTRLTVV.

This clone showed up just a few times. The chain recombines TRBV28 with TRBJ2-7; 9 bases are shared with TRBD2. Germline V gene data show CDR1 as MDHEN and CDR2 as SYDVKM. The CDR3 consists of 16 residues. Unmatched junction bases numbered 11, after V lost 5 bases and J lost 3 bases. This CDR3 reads CASSRTLGSGSYEQYF. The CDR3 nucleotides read TGTGCCAGCAGTAGGACTTTGGGTAGCGGGAGCTACGAGCAGTACTTC.

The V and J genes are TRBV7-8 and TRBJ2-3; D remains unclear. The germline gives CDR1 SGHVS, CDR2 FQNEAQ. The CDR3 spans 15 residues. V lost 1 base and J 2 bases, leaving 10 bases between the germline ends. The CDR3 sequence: CASSLVRVVTDTQYF. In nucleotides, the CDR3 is TGTGCCAGCAGCTTAGTCCGGGTAGTCACAGATACGCAGTATTTT.

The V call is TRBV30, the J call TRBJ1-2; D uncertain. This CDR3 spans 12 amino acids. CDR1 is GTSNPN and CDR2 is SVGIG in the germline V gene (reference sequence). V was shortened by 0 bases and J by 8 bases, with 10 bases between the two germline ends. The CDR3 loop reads CAWSVPINGYTF. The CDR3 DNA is TGTGCCTGGAGTGTCCCCATAAACGGCTACACCTTC.